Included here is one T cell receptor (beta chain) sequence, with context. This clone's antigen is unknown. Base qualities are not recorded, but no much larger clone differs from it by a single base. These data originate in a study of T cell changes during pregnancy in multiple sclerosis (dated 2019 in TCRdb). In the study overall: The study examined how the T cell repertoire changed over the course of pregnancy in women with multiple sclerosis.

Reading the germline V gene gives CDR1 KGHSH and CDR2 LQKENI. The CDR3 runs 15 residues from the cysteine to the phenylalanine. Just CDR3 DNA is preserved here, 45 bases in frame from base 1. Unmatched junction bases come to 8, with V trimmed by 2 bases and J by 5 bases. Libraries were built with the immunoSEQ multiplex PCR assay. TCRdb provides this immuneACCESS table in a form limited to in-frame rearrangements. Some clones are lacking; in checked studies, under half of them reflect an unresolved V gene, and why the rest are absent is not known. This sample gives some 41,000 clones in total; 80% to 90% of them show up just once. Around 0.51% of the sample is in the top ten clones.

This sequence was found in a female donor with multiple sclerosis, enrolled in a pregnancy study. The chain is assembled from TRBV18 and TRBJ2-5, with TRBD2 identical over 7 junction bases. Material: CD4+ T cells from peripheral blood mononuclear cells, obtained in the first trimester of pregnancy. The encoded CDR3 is CASSPTSVPRETQYF. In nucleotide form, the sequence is TGTGCCAGCTCACCAACTAGCGTCCCTAGGGAGACCCAGTACTTC.